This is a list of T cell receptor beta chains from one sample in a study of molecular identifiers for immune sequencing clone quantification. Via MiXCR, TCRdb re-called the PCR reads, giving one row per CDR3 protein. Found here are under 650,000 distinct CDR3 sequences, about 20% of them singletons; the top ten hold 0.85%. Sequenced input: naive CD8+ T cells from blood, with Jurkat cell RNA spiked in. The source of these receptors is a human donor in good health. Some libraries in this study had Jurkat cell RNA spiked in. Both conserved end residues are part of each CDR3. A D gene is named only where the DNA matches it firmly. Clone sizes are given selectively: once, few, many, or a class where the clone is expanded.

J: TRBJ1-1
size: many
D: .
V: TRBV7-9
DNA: TGTGCCAGCAGCTTCAGTCCGAACACTGAAGCTTTCTTT
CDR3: CASSFSPNTEAFF

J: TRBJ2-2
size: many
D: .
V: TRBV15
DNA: TGTGCCACCAGCAGTGGGGGCGTTAACACCGGGGAGCTGTTTTTT
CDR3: CATSSGGVNTGELFF

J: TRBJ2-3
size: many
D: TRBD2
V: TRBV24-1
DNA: TGTGCCACCAACACGCTCGGGACTAGCGGGGGCCCTAGCACAGATACGCAGTATTTT
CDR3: CATNTLGTSGGPSTDTQYF

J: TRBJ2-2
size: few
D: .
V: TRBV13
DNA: TGTGCCAGCAGCGACGAGAACACCGGGGAGCTGTTTTTT
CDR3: CASSDENTGELFF

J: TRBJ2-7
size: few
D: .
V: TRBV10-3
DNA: TGTGCCATCAGTGACCTGGGAGACGGGGACGAGCAGTACTTC
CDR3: CAISDLGDGDEQYF

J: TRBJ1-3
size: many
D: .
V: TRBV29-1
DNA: TGCAGCGTTTGGACGGCGGGGACTGGAAACACCATATATTTT
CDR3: CSVWTAGTGNTIYF

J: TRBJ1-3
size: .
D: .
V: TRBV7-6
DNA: TGTGCCAGCAGCCCGGTTCAGGGCTCTGGAAACACCATATATTTT
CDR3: CASSPVQGSGNTIYF

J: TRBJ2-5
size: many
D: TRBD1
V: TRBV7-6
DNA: TGTGCCAGCAGTCAGGGACAGGGACATCAAGAGACCCAGTACTTC
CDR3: CASSQGQGHQETQYF

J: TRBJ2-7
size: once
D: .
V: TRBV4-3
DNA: TGCGCCAGCAGCCAAGATCGCGGTAACGAGCAGTACTTC
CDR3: CASSQDRGNEQYF

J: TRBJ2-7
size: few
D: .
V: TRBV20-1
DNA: TGCAGTGCTAGAGATCGGGTGAGCAGCCGAGGGCTCTACGAGCAGTACTTC
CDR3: CSARDRVSSRGLYEQYF

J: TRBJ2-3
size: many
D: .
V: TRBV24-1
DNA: TGTGCCACCAGTGAGCCGAACACAGATACGCAGTATTTT
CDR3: CATSEPNTDTQYF

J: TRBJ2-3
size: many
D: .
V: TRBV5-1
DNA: TGCGCCAGCAGCGCGTGGGAAGGTGGCACCACAGATACGCAGTATTTT
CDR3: CASSAWEGGTTDTQYF

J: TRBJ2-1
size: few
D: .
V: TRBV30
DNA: TGTGCCTGGAGCCCTGGAGCTCAAGGGCCGAACAATGAGCAGTTCTTC
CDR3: CAWSPGAQGPNNEQFF

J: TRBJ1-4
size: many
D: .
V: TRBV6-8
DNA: TGTGCCAGCAGTCCTCCCTCTAATGAAAAACTGTTTTTT
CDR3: CASSPPSNEKLFF

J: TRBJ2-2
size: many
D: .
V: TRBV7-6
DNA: TGTGCCAGCAGCTTCCTTCGCCCGCGGGATGGTACCGGGGAGCTGTTTTTT
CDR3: CASSFLRPRDGTGELFF

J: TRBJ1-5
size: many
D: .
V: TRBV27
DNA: TGTGCCAGCAGTTACAGGGTTGATCAGCCCCAGCATTTT
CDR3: CASSYRVDQPQHF

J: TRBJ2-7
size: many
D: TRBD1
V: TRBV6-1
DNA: TGTGCCAGCAGTGAGCCAGGGGGCGTCGAGCAGTACTTC
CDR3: CASSEPGGVEQYF

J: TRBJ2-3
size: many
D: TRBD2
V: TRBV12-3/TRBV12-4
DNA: TGTGCCAGCAGCCCCTTTGTGATAGCGGGAGCGATACTCACAGATACGCAGTATTTT
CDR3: CASSPFVIAGAILTDTQYF

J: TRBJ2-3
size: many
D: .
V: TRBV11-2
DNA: TGTGCCAGCAGCTTAGAAGGAGGCCGGAGCGGGTATAGCACAGATACGCAGTATTTT
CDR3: CASSLEGGRSGYSTDTQYF

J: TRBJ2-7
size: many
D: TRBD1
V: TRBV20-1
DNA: TGCAGTGCTCAATCCCGGGACAGGGGCTACGAGCAGTACTTC
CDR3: CSAQSRDRGYEQYF

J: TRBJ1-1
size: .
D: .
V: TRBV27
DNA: TGTGCCAGCAGTCCGATCTGGGAGGGTCCATCGTACACTGAAGCTTTCTTT
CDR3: CASSPIWEGPSYTEAFF

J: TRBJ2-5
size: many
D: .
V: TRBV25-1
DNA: TGTGCCACCGGGACGGACATAACCCAAGAGACCCAGTACTTC
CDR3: CATGTDITQETQYF

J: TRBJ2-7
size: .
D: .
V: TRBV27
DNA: TGTGCCAGCAGTTTATCCGGGGGGCTCAGCGAGCAGTACTTC
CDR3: CASSLSGGLSEQYF

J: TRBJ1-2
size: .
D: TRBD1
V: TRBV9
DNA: TGTGCCAGCAGCCCCAGAACGGGACAGGGGGCGCGAAACTATGGCTACACCTTC
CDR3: CASSPRTGQGARNYGYTF

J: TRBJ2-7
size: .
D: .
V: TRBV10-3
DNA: TGTGCCATCAGTGGGAATCTAAACGAGCAGTGCTTC
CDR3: CAISGNLNEQCF

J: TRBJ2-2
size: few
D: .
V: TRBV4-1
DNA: TGCGCCAGCAGCCAAGTGGGAGCCGGGGAGCTGTTTTTT
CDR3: CASSQVGAGELFF

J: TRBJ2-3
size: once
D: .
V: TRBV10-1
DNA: TGCGCCAGCACCACCCTTAACGGCACAGACGAACGGGGCACAGATACGCAGTATTTT
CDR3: CASTTLNGTDERGTDTQYF

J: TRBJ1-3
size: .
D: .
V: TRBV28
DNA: TGTGCCAGCAGTTTGTGGGGGTCGAGCTCTGGAAACACCATATATTTT
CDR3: CASSLWGSSSGNTIYF

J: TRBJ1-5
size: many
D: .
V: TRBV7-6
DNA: TGTGCCAGCAGCTTAGGCGGGGATAATCAGCCCCAGCATTTT
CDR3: CASSLGGDNQPQHF

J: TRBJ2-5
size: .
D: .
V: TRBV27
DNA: TGTGCCAGCAGTTGGGGGGATCAAGAGACCCAGTACTTC
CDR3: CASSWGDQETQYF

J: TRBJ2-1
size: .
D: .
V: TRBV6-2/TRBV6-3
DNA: TGTGCCAGCAGTGGGCCCATGGGGCCCTCCTACAATGAGCAGTTCTTC
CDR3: CASSGPMGPSYNEQFF

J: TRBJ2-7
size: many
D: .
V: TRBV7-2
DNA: TGTGCCAGCAGCTTAGACAGGGTCCAATACGAGCAGTACTTC
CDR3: CASSLDRVQYEQYF

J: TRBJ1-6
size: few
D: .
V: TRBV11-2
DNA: TGTGCCAGCAGCTTAGATTCGGGAGGGAATTCACCCCTCCACTTT
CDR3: CASSLDSGGNSPLHF

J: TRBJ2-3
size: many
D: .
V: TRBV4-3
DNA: TGCGCCAGCAGCCAAGTGGCGGGAAGGGCAGGGCGGACAGATACGCAGTATTTT
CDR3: CASSQVAGRAGRTDTQYF

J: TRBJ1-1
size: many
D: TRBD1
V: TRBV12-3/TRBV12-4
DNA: TGTGCCAGCAGCCCTCGGGACAGGGGACTGAACACTGAAGCTTTCTTT
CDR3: CASSPRDRGLNTEAFF

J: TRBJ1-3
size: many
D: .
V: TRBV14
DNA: TGTGCCAGCAGCCAAGATTTTCCAGAAACTGGAAACACCATATATTTT
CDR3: CASSQDFPETGNTIYF

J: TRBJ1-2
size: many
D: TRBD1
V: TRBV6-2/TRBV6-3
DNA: TGTGCCAGCAGGCCCCTGGGACAGGCCCGATACTCTGGGGAACCTGGCTACACCTTC
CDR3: CASRPLGQARYSGEPGYTF

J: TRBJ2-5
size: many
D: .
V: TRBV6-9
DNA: TGTGCCCTATTTAAAAGCAGCAAGATAGAGACCCAGTACTTC
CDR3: CALFKSSKIETQYF

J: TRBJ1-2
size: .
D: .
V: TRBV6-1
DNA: TGTGCCAGCAGTGAAGGGAACTATGGCTACACCTTC
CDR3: CASSEGNYGYTF

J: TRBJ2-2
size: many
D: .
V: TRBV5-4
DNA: TGTGCCAGCAGCTCGTGGGAGCGAACCGGGGAGCTGTTTTTT
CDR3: CASSSWERTGELFF

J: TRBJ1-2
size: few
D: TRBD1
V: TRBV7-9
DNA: TGTGCCAGCAGCTTAGCGGACGAGGGGGCAGCTCCTAACTATGGCTACACCTTC
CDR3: CASSLADEGAAPNYGYTF

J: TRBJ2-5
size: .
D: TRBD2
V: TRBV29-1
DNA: TGCAGCGTTGGCACGACTAGCGGGTACCAAGAGACCCAGTACTTC
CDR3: CSVGTTSGYQETQYF

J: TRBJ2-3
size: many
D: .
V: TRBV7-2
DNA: TGTGCCAGCAGCCCTAGCCGGGGGGCCGGAGATACGCAGTATTTT
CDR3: CASSPSRGAGDTQYF

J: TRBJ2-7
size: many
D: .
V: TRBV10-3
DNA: TGTGCCATCAGTGACCCAAGGGGCTTGAGCGAGCAGTACTTC
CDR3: CAISDPRGLSEQYF

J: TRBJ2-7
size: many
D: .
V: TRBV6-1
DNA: TGTGCCAGCAGAAGACTAGACACCTACGAGCAGTACTTC
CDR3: CASRRLDTYEQYF

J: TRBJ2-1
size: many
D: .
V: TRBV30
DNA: TGTGCCTGGAGTGTCGGCAGTAACAATGAGCAGTTCTTC
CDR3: CAWSVGSNNEQFF

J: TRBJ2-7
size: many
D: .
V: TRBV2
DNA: TGTGCCAGCAGCCAACCCAGGAGGGGGCCCGAGCAGTACTTC
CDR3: CASSQPRRGPEQYF

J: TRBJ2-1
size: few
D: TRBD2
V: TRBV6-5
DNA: TGTGCCAGCAGACCAAGCGGGAGTTTCTACAATGAGCAGTTCTTC
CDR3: CASRPSGSFYNEQFF

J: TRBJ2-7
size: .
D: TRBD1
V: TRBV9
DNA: TGTGCCGGCAGCGTAGGGACAGGGAAACCCTACGAGCAGTACTTC
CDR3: CAGSVGTGKPYEQYF

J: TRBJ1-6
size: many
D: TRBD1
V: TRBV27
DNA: TGTGCCAGCAGTCCTGGACAGGGTTATAATTCACCCCTCCACTTT
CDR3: CASSPGQGYNSPLHF

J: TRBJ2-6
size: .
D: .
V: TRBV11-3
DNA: TGTGCCAGCAGCGCGGGACGGCCGGGGGGGGCCAACGTCCTGACTTTC
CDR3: CASSAGRPGGANVLTF

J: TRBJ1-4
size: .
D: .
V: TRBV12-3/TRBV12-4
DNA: TGTGCCAGCAGTGGAGTCTCCTCGAGTGAAAAACTGTTTTTT
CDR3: CASSGVSSSEKLFF

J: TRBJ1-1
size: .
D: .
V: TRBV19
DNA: TGTGCCAGTAGAATAATGGACAGCGAATACACTGAAGCTTTCTTT
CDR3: CASRIMDSEYTEAFF

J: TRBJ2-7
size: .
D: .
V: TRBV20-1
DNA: TGCAGTGCTAGACTCCGGGACACGATCTCCTACGAGCAGTACTTC
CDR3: CSARLRDTISYEQYF

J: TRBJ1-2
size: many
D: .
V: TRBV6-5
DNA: TGTGCCAGCCGGGGGGCCGCTAACTATGGCTACACCTTC
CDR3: CASRGAANYGYTF

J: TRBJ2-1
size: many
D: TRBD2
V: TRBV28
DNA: TGTGCCAGCAGCCCGTATGGCGGGAGCTTTTTCTTC
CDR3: CASSPYGGSFFF

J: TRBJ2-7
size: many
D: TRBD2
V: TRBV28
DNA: TGTGCCAGCAGCCCACTAGCGGTCAGCTCCTACGAGCAGTACTTC
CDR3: CASSPLAVSSYEQYF